Below are 10 T cell receptor beta chains sequenced from a single sample in a study of T cells in Graves' hyperthyroidism and ophthalmopathy. RNA transcripts yielded amplified TCR beta CDR3 regions. A set of HTBI primers served as the primers for a first-round RT-PCR of the TCR CDR3. TCRdb re-called the multiplex PCR reads with MiXCR, one entry per CDR3 protein. The sample consists of some 620,000 distinct CDR3 sequences, roughly 15% of them appearing once. Source material: blood. The receptors here all came from a woman younger than 45 with Graves' hyperthyroidism.

This clonotype has at least ten counts. This rearrangement joins TRBV28 to TRBJ2-1; possibly TRBD2 for D (6 bases). The V gene's germline CDR1 is MDHEN and CDR2 SYDVKM. Trimming took 5 bases from V and 0 from J, leaving 20 bases between them. There are 18 residues in the CDR3. DNA for the CDR3: TGTGCCAGCAGTGGGAGGCGGGACGGCGAAAGCTCCTACAATGAGCAGTTCTTC. It is translated as CASSGRRDGESSYNEQFF.

The chain links TRBV7-2 to TRBJ2-3; D uncertain. Germline CDR1 SGHTA, CDR2 FQGNSA. This CDR3 contains 13 residues. V lost 1 base and J lost 5, with 7 bases in between. The CDR3 region has the DNA TGTGCCAGCAGCTTAGATTTCTTAGATACGCAGTATTTT. Translation gives CASSLDFLDTQYF. The full variable domain, with the rest looked up from reference TRBV7-2 and TRBJ2-3, is GAGVSQSPSNKVTEKGKDVELRCDPISGHTALYWYRQSLGQGLEFLIYFQGNSAPDKSGLPSDRFSAERTGGSVSTLTIQRTQQEDSAVYLCASSLDFLDTQYFGPGTRLTVL.

The chain joins TRBV7-3 to TRBJ2-1, with 10 bases that match TRBD2. Germline V gives CDR1 SGHTA, CDR2 FQGTGA. The CDR3 loop spans 18 amino acids. V gave up 5 bases and J gave up 7 bases; unmatched junction bases: 17. CDR3 amino acids: CASSPLPIGAGGRNEQFF. The CDR3 region has the DNA TGTGCCAGCAGCCCTCTCCCCATAGGAGCGGGAGGGCGGAATGAGCAGTTCTTC.

This clonotype has at least ten counts. V is TRBV28 and J is TRBJ2-1; the D is unclear. The CDR3 has 14 amino acids. The germline V and J ends were trimmed by 3 bases and 6 bases, with 12 bases remaining between them. Per the germline V gene, CDR1 is MDHEN and CDR2 is SYDVKM. CDR3 nucleotides: TGTGCCAGCAGTTTGGATGGGTTGGGCAATGAGCAGTTCTTC. Amino acids: CASSLDGLGNEQFF.

This rearrangement joins TRBV20-1 to TRBJ2-1, with 10 positions matching TRBD2. CDR1 and CDR2 from the germline V gene are DFQATT and SNEGSKA (reference sequence). This CDR3 has 15 amino acids. V lost 3 bases, J lost 1 base, and 3 bases stayed unmatched. The CDR3 is CSASASGRSYNEQFF. CDR3 bases: TGCAGTGCTAGTGCTAGCGGGAGATCCTACAATGAGCAGTTCTTC.

This clonotype was counted many times. V usage is TRBV2 and J usage is TRBJ1-5; TRBD1 is a possible D gene (6 bases). Trimming took 0 bases from V and 6 from J, leaving 18 bases between them. Germline V gene data show CDR1 as SNHLY and CDR2 as FYNNEI. The CDR3 runs 17 residues. DNA for the CDR3: TGTGCCAGCAGTGAAGCGGGAAGGGGGAATTCAGCTCAGCCCCAGCATTTT. Encoded protein: CASSEAGRGNSAQPQHF.

V and J are TRBV18 and TRBJ2-7; 9 positions match TRBD2. The CDR3 consists of 16 residues. Germline V gives CDR1 KGHSH, CDR2 LQKENI. V lost 3 bases, J lost 1 base, and 7 bases stayed unmatched. CDR3 DNA sequence: TGTGCCAGCTCACCCTTACCGGGACTAGCTTCCTACGAGCAGTACTTC. Translated: CASSPLPGLASYEQYF.

This clonotype was seen ten or more times. This chain joins TRBV30 and TRBJ1-1; D gene uncertain. The CDR3 has 16 residues. The V gene lost 2 bases and the J gene lost 5 bases, with 21 bases spanning the gap. Germline lookup yields CDR1 GTSNPN and CDR2 SVGIG (reference sequence). The CDR3 sequence: CAWSPNSLSLGTEAFF. The CDR3 DNA reads TGTGCCTGGAGTCCAAACTCCCTCTCACTGGGGACTGAAGCTTTCTTT.

To note about this clonotype: Mismatch with germline at one junction end may stem from a read error. CDR3 amino acids: CASSRIAGISYNGQFF. Here the CDR3 DNA reads TGTGCCAGCAGTAGAATAGCGGGGATCTCCTACAATGGGCAGTTCTTC. This chain joins TRBV6-4 and TRBJ2-1; 8 bases are shared with TRBD2. Germline assignment: CDR1 MRHNA and CDR2 SNTAGT. The CDR3 length is 16 residues.

This chain joins TRBV7-9 and TRBJ1-2, with D possibly being TRBD1 (6 bases). V dropped 1 base and J dropped 0 bases, with 9 bases sitting between them. CDR3 length equals 15 residues. CDR1 is SEHNR and CDR2 is FQNEAQ in the germline V gene (reference sequence). The CDR3 DNA reads as TGTGCCAGCAGCTTAGATGGGGGCTCTAACTATGGCTACACCTTC. Its protein product is CASSLDGGSNYGYTF. Looking up the rest from reference TRBV7-9 and TRBJ1-2 gives the full variable domain: DTGVSQNPRHKITKRGQNVTFRCDPISEHNRLYWYRQTLGQGPEFLTYFQNEAQLEKSRLLSDRFSAERPKGSFSTLEIQRTEQGDSAMYLCASSLDGGSNYGYTFGSGTRLTVV.